The rows below give T cell receptor beta chains drawn from one sample of a study of blood T cell repertoires in COVID-19. Using immunoSEQ multiplex PCR, the repertoire was profiled, and TCRdb retains in-frame clones only, with some absent. The sample carries around 200,000 clones, around 79% recorded once. Sequenced: peripheral blood. The receptors originated from a man aged 50 or older who had recovered from COVID-19. CDR3s include the opening cysteine and the closing phenylalanine or tryptophan.

TRBJ1-5 | TRBV30 | CAWSGDSNQPQHF
TRBJ2-4 | TRBV28 | CASEGAFTGTGSVAKNIQYF
TRBJ2-1 | TRBV9 | CASSVALAGRNEQFF
TRBJ1-1 | TRBV9 | CASSVSGDGDTEAFF
TRBJ1-2 | TRBV4-1 | CASSQETTFPNYGYTF
TRBJ1-2 | TRBV2 | CASSDQGNYGYTF
TRBJ2-2 | TRBV30 | CAWSSYSGSTGELFF
TRBJ1-1 | TRBV6-2/TRBV6-3 | CASSSSGGVDTEAFF
TRBJ1-1 | TRBV5-4 | CASSLDRGDWRAFF
TRBJ2-5 | TRBV7-9 | CASCWGDTGPQYF
TRBJ1-1 | TRBV7-2 | CASSLTVNTEAFF
TRBJ2-5 | TRBV24-1 | CATSDSSGRARETQYF
TRBJ2-3 | TRBV2 | CASSDPDRAPDTQYF
TRBJ2-2 | TRBV30 | CAWSKTGAGELFF
TRBJ2-7 | TRBV6-1 | CATAVQGLYYEQYF